This TCR beta chain appears in the sequencing data of a study of CD8 T cells in Susac syndrome. Random-hexamer reverse transcription was applied to roughly 0.5 to 1 ug RNA. Amplification of TCR beta CDR3 was carried out by immunoSEQ multiplex PCR, which covered 54 Vbeta and 13 Jbeta segments. TCRdb used MiXCR to reprocess the immunoSEQ multiplex PCR reads, holding one entry per CDR3 protein. The sample consists of around 170,000 distinct CDR3 sequences, more than 90% of them appearing once. The CDR3 consists of 11 residues. Trimming removed 3 bases from V and 8 bases from J, with 7 bases in between. Germline CDR1 and CDR2: GTSNPN and SVGIG (reference sequence). While CD8+ and CD4+ T cells were isolated negatively, TEMRA cells were enriched by FACS.

The origin of this receptor is a human donor with Susac syndrome. The sample consisted of CD4+ T cells from PBMCs. The chain uses TRBV30 and TRBJ1-4, with D possibly TRBD1 on 5 matching bases. CDR3 amino acids: CAWRRQEKLFF. The CDR3 bases are TGTGCCTGGAGAAGACAGGAAAAACTGTTTTTT.